The next 16 T cell receptor beta chains were all read from a single sample in a study of shared clonotypes between healthy human individuals. Generated by immunoSEQ multiplex PCR, the TCRdb table keeps only in-frame clones and is missing some. The top ten clones hold around 12% of a sample with fewer than 550,000 clones, nearly 80% of them seen once. Sequencing was carried out using PBMCs. The receptor source for this set is a woman aged 40 to 50 in good health. Some clones in this sample may be carry-over from other donors' samples.

This clone was seen just once. V and J are TRBV19 and TRBJ1-4, with unresolved D. Trimming shortened V by 2 bases and J by 3 bases, and 1 base separated the two germline ends. This CDR3 spans 12 amino acids. CDR1 is LNHDA, CDR2 SQIVND, per germline (reference sequence). CDR3 in amino acids: CASSIPNEKLFF. The CDR3 DNA reads as TGTGCCAGTAGTATACCTAATGAAAAACTGTTTTTT.

This clone was seen a single time. The chain links TRBV4-1 to TRBJ1-2; TRBD1 aligns across 11 bases. V was pared by 8 bases and J by 3 bases, with 8 bases of the junction left unmatched. CDR1 and CDR2 (germline): MGHRA, YSYEKL. This CDR3 has 15 residues. CDR3 protein: CASWGQGEKDYGYTF. As DNA, the CDR3 is TGCGCCAGCTGGGGACAGGGGGAAAAGGACTATGGCTACACCTTC.

V and J are TRBV11-2 and TRBJ1-4; 8 positions match TRBD1. Germline V lookup: CDR1 SGHAT, CDR2 FQNNGV. The CDR3 is 15 amino acids. V was pared by 5 bases and J by 7 bases, with 9 bases of the junction left unmatched. CDR3 residues: CASSPTGDLTEKLFF. The DNA of the CDR3 is TGTGCCAGCAGCCCGACAGGGGACCTTACTGAAAAACTGTTTTTT.

The genes are TRBV5-4 and TRBJ2-2; TRBD1 is a possible D gene (6 bases). Germline V gene sequence: CDR1 SGHNT, CDR2 YYREEE (reference sequence). V lost 4 bases and J 2 bases, leaving 9 bases between the germline ends. The CDR3 covers 14 residues. CDR3 residues: CASSLDRNTGELFF. For the CDR3, the DNA is TGTGCCAGCAGCCTGGACAGAAACACCGGGGAGCTGTTTTTT.

The genes are TRBV18 and TRBJ2-1, with 9 bases fitting TRBD1. Trimming took 5 bases from V and 8 from J; bases not matched to a gene: 4. The CDR3 contains 13 residues. From germline, CDR1 is KGHSH and CDR2 LQKENI. CDR3 region: CASSSGQGYEQFF. CDR3 nucleotides: TGTGCCAGCTCATCGGGACAGGGCTATGAGCAGTTCTTC.

The chain couples TRBV19 to TRBJ2-7; 11 bases map to TRBD2. Germline loops: CDR1 LNHDA, CDR2 SQIVND (reference sequence). The CDR3 sequence is 16 residues long. V trimming: 4 bases; J trimming: 9 bases; junction bases outside the gene matches: 14. CDR3 DNA: TGTGCCAGTAGTAGGTCGGGGACTAGCGGACTCTTCGGGCAGTACTTC. Amino acid sequence: CASSRSGTSGLFGQYF.

This clone has just a few counts. J is TRBJ1-5 and V is TRBV4-1, with no clear D. Trimming stripped 0 bases from V and 3 bases from J, with 3 bases between. This CDR3 is 13 amino acids long. The germline gives CDR1 MGHRA, CDR2 YSYEKL. CDR3 sequence (DNA): TGCGCCAGCAGCCAAGATTTCAATCAGCCCCAGCATTTT. Protein: CASSQDFNQPQHF.

The V call is TRBV4-2, the J call TRBJ2-5; TRBD2 matches 9 bases. Unmatched junction bases numbered 9, after V lost 7 bases and J lost 3 bases. The length of the CDR3 is 15 residues. Looked up from germline, CDR1 is LGHNA and CDR2 is YNFKEQ. CDR3 in DNA: TGTGCCAGCAACCCCTGGGGCGGGAGGGAAGAGACCCAGTACTTC. This codes for CASNPWGGREETQYF.

The genes are TRBV9 and TRBJ2-2; TRBD1 might be the D (6 bases). This CDR3 has 17 residues. Trimming removed 1 base from V and 2 bases from J, with 15 bases in between. Germline V gene sequence: CDR1 SGDLS, CDR2 YYNGEE. The CDR3 coding sequence is TGTGCCAGCAGCGTACTCGGACAGTCCGCCAACACCGGGGAGCTGTTTTTT. The encoded protein is CASSVLGQSANTGELFF.

The chain carries TRBV18 and TRBJ2-3; the match to TRBD1 covers 7 bases. The trim removed 2 bases at V and 5 bases at J, leaving 16 bases unmatched. The CDR3 is 18 residues long. Germline-derived CDR1 and CDR2 are KGHSH and LQKENI. The DNA of the CDR3 is TGTGCCAGCTCACCAACGACGTTTACAGGGGTTTGGGGAGATACGCAGTATTTT. It encodes CASSPTTFTGVWGDTQYF.

This clone was picked up many times. This sample also contains other DNA sequences that code for the same CDR3. V usage is TRBV9 and J usage is TRBJ2-2; 14 bases agree with TRBD2. Germline V lookup: CDR1 SGDLS, CDR2 YYNGEE. CDR3 length equals 18 residues. V gave up 7 bases and J gave up 6 bases; unmatched junction bases: 14. CDR3 nucleotide sequence: TGTGCCAGCTCCGGGGACAGGGGACTAGCGGGAGAGTCCGGGGAGCTGTTTTTT. Its protein is CASSGDRGLAGESGELFF. Filled out from reference TRBV9 and TRBJ2-2, the complete variable domain reads DSGVTQTPKHLITATGQRVTLRCSPRSGDLSVYWYQQSLDQGLQFLIQYYNGEERAKGNILERFSAQQFPDLHSELNLSSLELGDSALYFCASSGDRGLAGESGELFFGEGSRLTVL.

The chain recombines TRBV7-2 with TRBJ2-7, with 9 positions matching TRBD1. The CDR3 loop spans 14 amino acids. V gave up 5 bases and J gave up 4 bases; unmatched junction bases: 6. Germline lookup yields CDR1 SGHTA and CDR2 FQGNSA. The CDR3 sequence is CASSGQGMLYEQYF. For the CDR3, the DNA is TGTGCCAGCAGCGGACAGGGGATGTTGTACGAGCAGTACTTC. Full variable domain (missing parts from reference TRBV7-2 and TRBJ2-7): GAGVSQSPSNKVTEKGKDVELRCDPISGHTALYWYRQSLGQGLEFLIYFQGNSAPDKSGLPSDRFSAERTGGSVSTLTIQRTQQEDSAVYLCASSGQGMLYEQYFGPGTRLTVT.

The genes are TRBV19 and TRBJ1-5, with 10 nucleotides matching TRBD1. The CDR3 loop spans 15 amino acids. V was pared by 4 bases and J by 4 bases, with 4 bases of the junction left unmatched. Germline lookup yields CDR1 LNHDA and CDR2 SQIVND (reference sequence). The CDR3 sequence: CASSTDRGGNQPQHF. The CDR3 DNA reads TGTGCCAGTAGTACGGACAGGGGGGGAAATCAGCCCCAGCATTTT.

The chain carries TRBV5-1 and TRBJ2-3; 7 positions match TRBD1. Trimming cost V 4 bases and J 2 bases; bases outside gene matches: 7. CDR3 size: 15 residues. Germline values: CDR1 SGHRS, CDR2 YFSETQ. CDR3 sequence: CASSLDRAPTDTQYF. CDR3 nucleotides: TGCGCCAGCAGCCTCGACAGGGCCCCCACAGATACGCAGTATTTT.

CDR3 protein: CASSPGQGRLTDTQYF. The CDR3 DNA sequence: TGTGCCAGCAGCCCGGGACAGGGGCGTTTAACAGATACGCAGTATTTT. The chain has TRBV11-3 and TRBJ2-3; 10 bases agree with TRBD1. The V gene's germline CDR1 is SGHNT and CDR2 YENEEA. This CDR3 contains 16 residues. Trimming at V came to 5 bases and at J to 3 bases, leaving 8 bases not matched to a gene.

Only a few counts were recorded for this clone. This chain links TRBV28 with TRBJ2-5; D remains unclear. The tail of the sequence fits TRBJ2-7 better, so the J call may be wrong. Looked up from germline, CDR1 is MDHEN and CDR2 is SYDVKM. CDR3 length: 11 amino acids. The CDR3 DNA reads as TGTGCCAGCAGTGGGCGAATCGAGCAGTACTTC. Its protein product is CASSGRIEQYF.